The rows below give T cell receptor beta chains drawn from one sample of a study of T cell repertoires in cytomegalovirus infection. MiXCR was run by TCRdb on the reads, yielding one entry per CDR3 protein. The profile shows 150,000 to 200,000 distinct CDR3 sequences, roughly 28% of them singletons. The sequenced sample consisted of PBMCs. The receptors derive from a human donor in good health (CMV status not recorded). Some clones in this sample may be carry-over from other donors' samples. Each CDR3 is given with its conserved first and last residue. The order of the fields is J gene, D gene, V gene, clone size, CDR3 protein, CDR3 DNA. A D gene is named only where the DNA matches it firmly. For some rows the clone size is stated as once, few or many, or as a class when expanded; others skip it.

J gene: TRBJ1-1; D gene: .; V gene: TRBV12-3/TRBV12-4; clone size: many; CDR3 protein: CASRWREAITEAFF; CDR3 DNA: TGTGCCAGCAGGTGGAGGGAGGCTATCACTGAAGCTTTCTTT
J gene: TRBJ1-1; D gene: .; V gene: TRBV7-3; clone size: many; CDR3 protein: CASSPTRGTEAFF; CDR3 DNA: TGTGCCAGCAGCCCCACCAGGGGCACTGAAGCTTTCTTT
J gene: TRBJ2-7; D gene: .; V gene: TRBV6-2/TRBV6-3; clone size: .; CDR3 protein: CASSYSKDGQYF; CDR3 DNA: TGTGCCAGCAGTTACTCGAAGGACGGGCAGTACTTC
J gene: TRBJ1-5; D gene: .; V gene: TRBV15; clone size: .; CDR3 protein: CATSRRGGNQLQHF; CDR3 DNA: TGTGCCACCAGCAGGCGGGGAGGCAATCAGCTCCAGCATTTT
J gene: TRBJ1-2; D gene: .; V gene: TRBV28; clone size: .; CDR3 protein: CASSLGRERGYTF; CDR3 DNA: TGTGCCAGCAGTTTAGGCAGGGAGAGGGGCTACACCTTC
J gene: TRBJ2-7; D gene: .; V gene: TRBV29-1; clone size: few; CDR3 protein: CSVKGGYEQYF; CDR3 DNA: TGCAGCGTAAAAGGGGGCTACGAGCAGTACTTC
J gene: TRBJ1-2; D gene: .; V gene: TRBV6-2/TRBV6-3; clone size: .; CDR3 protein: CASSYSTRNYGYTF; CDR3 DNA: TGTGCCAGCAGTTACTCGACGCGTAACTATGGCTACACCTTC
J gene: TRBJ2-7; D gene: .; V gene: TRBV7-9; clone size: many; CDR3 protein: CASSSRDDPYEQYF; CDR3 DNA: TGTGCCAGCAGCTCGCGGGACGACCCCTACGAGCAGTACTTC
J gene: TRBJ1-5; D gene: .; V gene: TRBV7-2; clone size: many; CDR3 protein: CASSPRGNGPSPQHF; CDR3 DNA: TGTGCCAGCAGCCCGAGGGGCAACGGTCCTAGCCCCCAGCATTTT
J gene: TRBJ1-1; D gene: .; V gene: TRBV7-2; clone size: many; CDR3 protein: CASSSGSYQLNTEAFF; CDR3 DNA: TGTGCCAGCAGCTCAGGGTCTTACCAGCTTAACACTGAAGCTTTCTTT
J gene: TRBJ1-1; D gene: .; V gene: TRBV7-6; clone size: few; CDR3 protein: CATVPRGNTEAFF; CDR3 DNA: TGTGCCACCGTCCCACGGGGAAACACTGAAGCTTTCTTT
J gene: TRBJ1-2; D gene: .; V gene: TRBV7-9; clone size: few; CDR3 protein: CASSRGGQNYGYTF; CDR3 DNA: TGTGCCAGCAGCAGGGGGGGCCAGAACTATGGCTACACCTTC
J gene: TRBJ1-1; D gene: TRBD1; V gene: TRBV4-1; clone size: .; CDR3 protein: CASSSRRRTGTEAFF; CDR3 DNA: TGCGCCAGCAGTTCACGGAGGAGGACAGGGACTGAAGCTTTCTTT
J gene: TRBJ1-4; D gene: .; V gene: TRBV12-3/TRBV12-4; clone size: few; CDR3 protein: CASSPADREKLFF; CDR3 DNA: TGTGCCAGCAGCCCCGCCGACAGGGAAAAACTGTTTTTT
J gene: TRBJ2-3; D gene: .; V gene: TRBV7-2; clone size: many; CDR3 protein: CASSPGAGASDPEDTQYF; CDR3 DNA: TGTGCCAGCAGCCCAGGCGCGGGGGCTAGCGACCCAGAAGATACGCAGTATTTT
J gene: TRBJ2-6; D gene: TRBD1; V gene: TRBV7-2; clone size: many; CDR3 protein: CASSRSRDRVPSGANVLTF; CDR3 DNA: TGTGCCAGCAGCCGTAGCCGGGACAGGGTCCCCTCTGGGGCCAACGTCCTGACTTTC
J gene: TRBJ1-1; D gene: .; V gene: TRBV7-6; clone size: .; CDR3 protein: CASSLFTEAFF; CDR3 DNA: TGTGCCAGCAGCCTTTTTACTGAAGCTTTCTTT
J gene: TRBJ2-3; D gene: .; V gene: TRBV20-1; clone size: .; CDR3 protein: CSAWESADTQYF; CDR3 DNA: TGCAGTGCTTGGGAATCGGCGGATACGCAGTATTTT
J gene: TRBJ1-3; D gene: .; V gene: TRBV29-1; clone size: .; CDR3 protein: CSVGGPWGDGNTIYF; CDR3 DNA: TGCAGCGTTGGAGGCCCCTGGGGGGATGGAAACACCATATATTTT
J gene: TRBJ1-2; D gene: .; V gene: TRBV4-2; clone size: .; CDR3 protein: CASSQETHPYGYTF; CDR3 DNA: TGTGCCAGCAGCCAAGAGACGCATCCCTATGGCTACACCTTC
J gene: TRBJ1-5; D gene: .; V gene: TRBV20-1; clone size: .; CDR3 protein: CSAGRGNSNQPQHF; CDR3 DNA: TGCAGTGCTGGCAGGGGAAATAGCAATCAGCCCCAGCATTTT
J gene: TRBJ2-3; D gene: .; V gene: TRBV7-2; clone size: .; CDR3 protein: CASSSSQGWHKDTQYF; CDR3 DNA: TGTGCCAGCAGCTCCTCGCAGGGGTGGCACAAAGATACGCAGTATTTT